This T cell receptor beta chain was captured by sequencing in a study of shared clonotypes between healthy human individuals. Study in general: Per donor, three plates held CD4 naive cells, three held CD4 memory, two held CD8 naive and one held CD8 memory. Study-wide findings and caveats: Naive subsets typically showed greater estimated richness than memory subsets.

CDR1 is SEHNR and CDR2 is FQNEAQ in the germline V gene (reference sequence). This CDR3 comprises 16 residues. After removal of 5 bases from V and 2 bases from J, the junction contained 9 bases not matched to a gene. Terminally differentiated effector memory CD45RA+ cells were left out of the naive CD8 fraction, which was CD45RO-negative and positively selected for CCR7. The study drew its donors from healthy HIV-negative adults without recent acute infections or vaccinations. In its sample, this clone was seen once. Its antigen remains unidentified. The protocol was immunoSEQ multiplex PCR, while the TCRdb copy is restricted to in-frame clones and leaves out a portion. The sample lists 630,000 or so clones; about 98% were seen once.

Sequenced input: naive CD8+ T cells sorted from blood. The chain couples TRBV7-9 to TRBJ2-5, with 9 bases identical to TRBD2. This sequence originates from a man aged 25-45 years in good health. CDR3 nucleotide sequence: TGTGCCAGCAGCCTCCAAGCGGGAGGATTGCAAGAGACCCAGTACTTC. Amino acids: CASSLQAGGLQETQYF. The full variable domain, rest sourced from reference TRBV7-9 and TRBJ2-5, is DTGVSQNPRHKITKRGQNVTFRCDPISEHNRLYWYRQTLGQGPEFLTYFQNEAQLEKSRLLSDRFSAERPKGSFSTLEIQRTEQGDSAMYLCASSLQAGGLQETQYFGPGTRLLVL.